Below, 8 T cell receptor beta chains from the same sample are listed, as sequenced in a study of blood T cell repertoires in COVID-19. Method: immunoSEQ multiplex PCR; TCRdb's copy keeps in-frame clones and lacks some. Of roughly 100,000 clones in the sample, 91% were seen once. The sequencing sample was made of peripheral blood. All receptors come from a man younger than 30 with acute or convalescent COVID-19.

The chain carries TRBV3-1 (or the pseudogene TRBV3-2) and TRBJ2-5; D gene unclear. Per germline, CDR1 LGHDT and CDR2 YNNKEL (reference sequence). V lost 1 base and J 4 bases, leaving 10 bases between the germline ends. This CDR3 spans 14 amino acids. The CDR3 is CASSQGSYTETQYF. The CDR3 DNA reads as TGTGCCAGCAGCCAAGGATCATACACAGAGACCCAGTACTTC.

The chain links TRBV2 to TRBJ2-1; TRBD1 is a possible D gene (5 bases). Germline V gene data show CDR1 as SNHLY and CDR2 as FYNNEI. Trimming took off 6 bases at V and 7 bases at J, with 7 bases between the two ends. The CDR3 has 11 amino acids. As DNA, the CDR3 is TGTGCCAGCAGCCCAGGGAATGAGCAGTTCTTC. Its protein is CASSPGNEQFF.

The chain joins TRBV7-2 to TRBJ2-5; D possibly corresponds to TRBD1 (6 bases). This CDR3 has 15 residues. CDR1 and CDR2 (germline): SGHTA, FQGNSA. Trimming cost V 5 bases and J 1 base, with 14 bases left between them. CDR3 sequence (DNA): TGTGCCAGCAGCAAATTTCAGGGGTTCCAAGAGACCCAGTACTTC. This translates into CASSKFQGFQETQYF. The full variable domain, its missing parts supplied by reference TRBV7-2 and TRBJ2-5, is GAGVSQSPSNKVTEKGKDVELRCDPISGHTALYWYRQSLGQGLEFLIYFQGNSAPDKSGLPSDRFSAERTGGSVSTLTIQRTQQEDSAVYLCASSKFQGFQETQYFGPGTRLLVL.

CDR3 sequence: CASSLGGQSYEQYF. The DNA of the CDR3 is TGTGCCAGCAGCTTAGGGGGACAGAGCTACGAGCAGTACTTC. This rearrangement joins TRBV7-8 to TRBJ2-7; TRBD1 matches at 7 bases. CDR3 length: 14 amino acids. The V segment lost 1 base and the J segment 3 bases; nucleotides outside the gene matches: 3. In germline, CDR1 is SGHVS, CDR2 FQNEAQ.

DNA of the CDR3: TGTGCCAGCAGCTTACGGGGGGGTTTGAGCAATCAGCCCCAGCATTTT. Residues: CASSLRGGLSNQPQHF. The J gene is TRBJ1-5, the V gene TRBV13; the D gene is possibly TRBD1 (5 bases). The germline CDR1 and CDR2 sequences are PRHDT and FYEKMQ (reference sequence). CDR3 size: 16 residues. V was shortened by 2 bases and J by 1 base, with 12 bases between the two germline ends.

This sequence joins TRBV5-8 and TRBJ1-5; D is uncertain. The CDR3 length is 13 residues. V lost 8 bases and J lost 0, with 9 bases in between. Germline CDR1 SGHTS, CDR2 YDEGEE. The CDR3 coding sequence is TGTGCCAGTACAGCTTATAGCAATCAGCCCCAGCATTTT. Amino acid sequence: CASTAYSNQPQHF.

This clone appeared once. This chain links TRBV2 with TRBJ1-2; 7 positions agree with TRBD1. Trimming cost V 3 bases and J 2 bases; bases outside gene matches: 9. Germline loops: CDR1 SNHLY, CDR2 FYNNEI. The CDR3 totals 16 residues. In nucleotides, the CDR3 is TGTGCCAGCAGTGAGACAGGGAGAGGGCCCAACTATGGCTACACCTTC. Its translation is CASSETGRGPNYGYTF.

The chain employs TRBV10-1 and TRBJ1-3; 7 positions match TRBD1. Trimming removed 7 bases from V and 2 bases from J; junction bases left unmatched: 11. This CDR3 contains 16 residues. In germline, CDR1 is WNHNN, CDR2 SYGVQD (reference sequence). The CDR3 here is CASKGGNVLTGNTIYF. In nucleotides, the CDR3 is TGCGCCAGCAAAGGGGGCAACGTTCTCACTGGAAACACCATATATTTT.